Following are 30 T cell receptor beta chains from one sample sequenced in a study of response to subunit inactivated influenza vaccine (dated by TCRdb to between 2017 and 2018). The method behind the library was RT-PCR. Data came from an Illumina HiSeq 2500. TCRdb ran its own pipeline on the public reads, namely fastp trimming at Q25 and MiXCR clone calling, and kept in-frame beta chains. One record per CDR3 amino acid sequence lists the most common genes and DNA. Across this sample there are around 790,000 distinct CDR3 sequences, with around 20% seen only once. The ten top clones hold around 9.6% of the sample. Sequences were derived from PBMCs from blood, sampled approximately 5 days after vaccination. Receptors originate from a man between 50 and 59 years old who received an inactivated influenza vaccine. Donor details come from another sample of the same person, matched by shared clones.

This sequence joins TRBV5-1 and TRBJ1-1; no reliable D call. V was pared by 0 bases and J by 6 bases, with 18 bases between. CDR1 SGHRS and CDR2 YFSETQ come from the germline V gene. This CDR3 is 16 amino acids long. This CDR3 reads CASSLEFASSRAEAFF. The CDR3 DNA follows: TGCGCCAGCAGCTTGGAATTCGCTTCCTCTAGGGCTGAAGCTTTCTTT.

The chain has TRBV12-3 or TRBV12-4 and TRBJ2-3, with 11 bases matching TRBD2. V shed 4 bases and J 4 bases; nucleotides not matched to a gene: 7. This CDR3 has 16 residues. CDR3 DNA: TGTGCCAGCAGTTCTACTAGCGGGAGTGGAGCAGATACGCAGTATTTT. It specifies CASSSTSGSGADTQYF.

This clonotype was observed a few times. The chain uses TRBV6-5 and TRBJ2-7, with D perhaps TRBD1 (6 bases). This CDR3 contains 15 residues. V was pared by 2 bases and J by 2 bases, with 13 bases between. Germline V gives CDR1 MNHEY, CDR2 SVGAGI. Here the CDR3 DNA reads TGTGCCAGCAGTTACCCACAGACAGGTGCCTACGAGCAGTACTTC. Protein product: CASSYPQTGAYEQYF.

CDR3 loop: CASSQAGLTLGNEQFF. The CDR3, as DNA: TGTGCCAGCAGCCAAGCGGGCTTAACTCTGGGAAATGAGCAGTTCTTC. The chain employs TRBV4-2 and TRBJ2-1; D gene uncertain. The germline V and J ends were trimmed by 1 base and 7 bases, with 17 bases remaining between them. The CDR3 length is 16 residues. Germline V gene sequence: CDR1 LGHNA, CDR2 YNFKEQ.

V and J are TRBV11-2 and TRBJ2-3; 7 bases fit TRBD2. Germline V CDR1 and CDR2: SGHAT, FQNNGV. The trim removed 5 bases at V and 3 bases at J, leaving 8 bases unmatched. The CDR3 has 15 residues. CDR3 protein: CASSPRGGPTDTQYF. The CDR3 bases are TGTGCCAGCAGCCCGCGCGGGGGACCAACAGATACGCAGTATTTT.

This clonotype was observed a handful of times. The chain couples TRBV5-8 to TRBJ2-7; TRBD2 matches at 16 bases. Germline assignment: CDR1 SGHTS and CDR2 YDEGEE. V gave up 3 bases and J gave up 2 bases; unmatched junction bases: 2. The length of the CDR3 is 16 residues. For the CDR3, the DNA is TGTGCCAGCAGCTCGGGACTAGCGGGAGGGGCCTACGAGCAGTACTTC. Encoded protein: CASSSGLAGGAYEQYF.

This chain uses TRBV7-2 with TRBJ2-7; 11 nucleotides agree with TRBD2. The CDR3 has 15 residues. Germline V gene lookup returns CDR1 SGHTA and CDR2 FQGNSA. V dropped 2 bases and J dropped 5; count of bases not matched to a gene: 5. CDR3 DNA: TGTGCCAGCAGCTTATATAGCGGGGGGGCCGACGAGCAGTACTTC. Encoded protein: CASSLYSGGADEQYF.

The rearrangement links TRBV20-1 to TRBJ2-3; D is ambiguous. This CDR3 has 13 amino acids. Germline V gene sequence: CDR1 DFQATT, CDR2 SNEGSKA (reference sequence). With 7 bases removed from V and 3 bases from J, the gap between germline ends came to 14 bases. CDR3 coding DNA: TGCAGTGTGCGGCTTATGGGTACAGATACGCAGTATTTT. Translating gives CSVRLMGTDTQYF.

The rearrangement links TRBV20-1 to TRBJ1-6; TRBD1 matches at 10 bases. This CDR3 contains 18 residues. Looked up from germline, CDR1 is DFQATT and CDR2 is SNEGSKA (reference sequence). J was trimmed by 0 bases and V by 5 bases; bases with no gene match: 10. The chain's CDR3 is CSAPADRGFHSYNSPLHF. The DNA of the CDR3 is TGCAGTGCTCCCGCGGACAGGGGGTTTCACTCCTATAATTCACCCCTCCACTTT.

In regard to this clonotype: This could be a read error, since a much larger clone is one nucleotide away. This chain joins TRBV20-1 and TRBJ2-1, with D uncertain. Germline V gene sequence: CDR1 DFQATT, CDR2 SNEGSKA (reference sequence). This CDR3 is 10 amino acids long. V lost 6 bases and J lost 7, with 7 bases in between. The CDR3 is CSALLNEQFF. In DNA form, the CDR3 reads TGCAGTGCCCTCCTGAATGAGCAGTTCTTC.

With respect to this clonotype: One base away lies a much larger clone, so this may be a sequencing read error. The rearrangement uses TRBV11-2 and TRBJ2-3; tentatively, D is TRBD1 or TRBD2 (5 bases each). Trimming removed 5 bases at V and 9 bases at J, with 9 bases between. The CDR3 runs 11 residues. CDR1 is SGHAT, CDR2 FQNNGV, per germline. CDR3 bases: TGTGCCAGCAGCCACCGGGGCACGCAGTATTTT. Residues: CASSHRGTQYF.

This clonotype has ten or more counts. V is TRBV29-1 and J is TRBJ2-6; TRBD1 agrees at 7 bases. The V segment lost 4 bases and the J segment 9 bases; nucleotides outside the gene matches: 12. This CDR3 contains 15 residues. Germline V gives CDR1 SQVTM, CDR2 ANQGSEA. This CDR3 is CSVAGTATSNNVLTF. The CDR3 nucleotides are TGCAGCGTTGCCGGGACAGCGACCTCAAACAACGTCCTGACTTTC.

This chain connects TRBV11-2 to TRBJ2-2, with 8 bases that match TRBD2. CDR1 is SGHAT and CDR2 is FQNNGV in the germline V gene. The CDR3 totals 16 residues. The ends lost 0 bases at V and 4 bases at J; junction bases unmatched: 4. This CDR3 reads CASSLDPAGVTGELFF. The DNA for the CDR3 is TGTGCCAGCAGCTTAGATCCAGCGGGAGTCACCGGGGAGCTGTTTTTT.

This chain connects TRBV28 to TRBJ2-5; D is uncertain. Trimming removed 7 bases at V and 5 bases at J, with 8 bases between. Germline V CDR1 and CDR2: MDHEN, SYDVKM. CDR3 length: 11 amino acids. CDR3 region: CASNGLETQYF. In DNA, the CDR3 is TGTGCCAGCAATGGTCTGGAGACCCAGTACTTC.

V usage is TRBV9 and J usage is TRBJ2-1, with 10 bases aligning to TRBD1. J was trimmed by 7 bases and V by 0 bases; bases with no gene match: 13. CDR3 size: 18 residues. Germline CDR1 and CDR2: SGDLS and YYNGEE. The CDR3 loop reads CASSVATKGQGRRNEQFF. In DNA form, the CDR3 reads TGTGCCAGCAGCGTAGCTACGAAGGGACAGGGGAGGAGGAATGAGCAGTTCTTC.

The genes are TRBV27 and TRBJ2-3; TRBD2 aligns across 14 bases. The junction had 8 bases not matched to a gene; V was cut back by 5 bases and J by 1 base. CDR3 length: 18 residues. The germline V gene has CDR1 MNHEY and CDR2 SMNVEV (reference sequence). CDR3 loop: CASSLWTSGRRGTDTQYF. CDR3 DNA sequence: TGTGCCAGCAGTCTATGGACTAGCGGGAGGCGGGGCACAGATACGCAGTATTTT.

The CDR3 loop is CASSLTSKYTGELFF. The CDR3 region has the DNA TGTGCCAGCAGCTTGACTAGTAAATACACCGGGGAGCTGTTTTTT. The chain couples TRBV5-5 to TRBJ2-2, with a tentative D call TRBD2 (5 bases). The germline CDR1 and CDR2 sequences are SGHKS and YYEKEE (reference sequence). V lost 1 base, J lost 3 bases, and 10 bases lay in between. The CDR3 is 15 amino acids.

This clonotype was observed a few times. The chain is built from TRBV12-3 or TRBV12-4 and TRBJ2-7; 11 positions agree with TRBD2. With V trimmed by 6 bases and J by 0 bases, 7 bases remained unmatched. The CDR3 has 16 residues. The CDR3 coding sequence is TGTGCCAGCAGCCCGCAGGGACTAGCGGTCTCCTACGAGCAGTACTTC. The encoded protein is CASSPQGLAVSYEQYF.

There are a few counts of this clonotype. The genes are TRBV6-2 or TRBV6-3 and TRBJ2-5; no firm D call. Trimming shortened V by 0 bases and J by 3 bases, and 8 bases separated the two germline ends. This CDR3 spans 14 amino acids. CDR1 and CDR2 from the germline V gene are MNHEY and SVGEGT. The CDR3 reads CASSYSTAKETQYF. The CDR3 nucleotides read TGTGCCAGCAGTTACTCCACGGCGAAAGAGACCCAGTACTTC.

V and J are TRBV5-6 and TRBJ2-4; 11 nucleotides agree with TRBD1. J lost 1 base, V lost 0 bases, and 9 bases had no gene match. Germline V gene lookup returns CDR1 SGHDT and CDR2 YYEEEE. The CDR3 totals 19 residues. This chain's CDR3 is CASSLELDRGRTAKNIQYF. In DNA, the CDR3 is TGTGCCAGCAGCTTGGAATTGGACAGGGGGCGAACGGCCAAAAACATTCAGTACTTC.

This clonotype occurred many times. The chain combines TRBV10-3 with TRBJ2-7; D ambiguous. The germline V gene has CDR1 ENHRY and CDR2 SYGVKD. This CDR3 region has 14 residues. Trimming cost V 0 bases and J 0 bases, with 6 bases left between them. The CDR3 DNA is TGTGCCATCAGTGAGTCAAGGGTCTCCTACGAGCAGTACTTC. This sequence encodes CAISESRVSYEQYF.

This clonotype appeared a few times. The rearrangement links TRBV20-1 to TRBJ2-5, with D unclear. Germline CDR1 and CDR2: DFQATT and SNEGSKA (reference sequence). CDR3 length: 14 amino acids. Deletions cut 2 bases from V and 2 bases from J, with 12 bases between. The CDR3 DNA sequence: TGCAGTGCTAGACCCGGACGGTCTCAAGAGACCCAGTACTTC. Protein product: CSARPGRSQETQYF.

This clonotype was seen a few times. V and J are TRBV7-9 and TRBJ1-4; D unresolved. Germline-derived CDR1 and CDR2 are SEHNR and FQNEAQ (reference sequence). The V end was cut by 1 base, the J end by 5 bases, with 11 bases between. The CDR3 has 15 amino acids. The CDR3 loop is CASSLVSGHNEKLFF. The CDR3 DNA follows: TGTGCCAGCAGCTTAGTTAGCGGGCACAATGAAAAACTGTTTTTT.

Only a few counts were recorded for this clonotype. V is TRBV20-1 and J is TRBJ1-5, with D unclear. With 3 bases removed from V and 5 bases from J, the gap between germline ends came to 8 bases. The CDR3 is 12 residues long. Germline V gene lookup returns CDR1 DFQATT and CDR2 SNEGSKA (reference sequence). CDR3 sequence (DNA): TGCAGTGCTAGCCGGGGATATCAGCCCCAGCATTTT. Amino acid sequence: CSASRGYQPQHF.

This clonotype came up a few times. In nucleotides, the CDR3 is TGTGCCAGCAGTTCGGGACGGCACTACGAGCAGTACTTC. It is translated as CASSSGRHYEQYF. The rearrangement uses TRBV7-2 and TRBJ2-7; either TRBD1 or TRBD2 may fit D (5 bases each). The germline V gene has CDR1 SGHTA and CDR2 FQGNSA. The CDR3 sequence is 13 residues long. V was pared by 6 bases and J by 3 bases, with 12 bases between.

This clonotype was seen only a few times. The rearrangement joins TRBV5-1 to TRBJ1-1; no clear D. The CDR3 extends over 16 amino acids. V was shortened by 3 bases and J by 2 bases, with 17 bases between the two germline ends. CDR1 is SGHRS and CDR2 is YFSETQ in the germline V gene. The CDR3: CASSYSTPGPNTEAFF. The CDR3 coding sequence is TGCGCCAGCAGCTATAGCACCCCCGGACCCAACACTGAAGCTTTCTTT.

This chain connects TRBV6-2 or TRBV6-3 to TRBJ2-7; no firm D call. Germline V lookup: CDR1 MNHEY, CDR2 SVGEGT. V was shortened by 10 bases and J by 5 bases, with 12 bases between the two germline ends. This CDR3 comprises 11 residues. CDR3 sequence (DNA): TGTGCCATCTCTAATCGGGACGAGCAGTACTTC. It encodes CAISNRDEQYF.

The rearrangement uses TRBV7-9 and TRBJ2-3, with 8 bases identical to TRBD1. Germline V gene data show CDR1 as SEHNR and CDR2 as FQNEAQ (reference sequence). The CDR3 has 15 amino acids. V was clipped by 1 base and J by 5 bases; unmatched bases: 5. The CDR3 spells CASSLETGVRDTQYF. CDR3 coding DNA: TGTGCCAGCAGCTTAGAGACAGGGGTGCGAGATACGCAGTATTTT.

This clonotype has a handful of counts. V and J are TRBV12-3 or TRBV12-4 and TRBJ1-5; a weak D match, TRBD1 (5 bases). The CDR3 spans 14 residues. V lost 5 bases, J lost 7 bases, and 15 bases lay in between. CDR3 protein: CASSPIGGSQPQHF. In DNA, the CDR3 is TGTGCCAGCAGTCCCATCGGGGGGTCCCAGCCCCAGCATTTT.

This sequence joins TRBV15 and TRBJ2-4; maybe TRBD1 (6 bases). Germline loops: CDR1 LNHNV, CDR2 YYDKDF (reference sequence). CDR3 size: 17 residues. Trimming took off 0 bases at V and 1 base at J, with 13 bases between the two ends. The CDR3 DNA follows: TGTGCCACCAGCAGAGATCTGGCAGGGGTTGCCAAAAACATTCAGTACTTC. Its translation is CATSRDLAGVAKNIQYF.